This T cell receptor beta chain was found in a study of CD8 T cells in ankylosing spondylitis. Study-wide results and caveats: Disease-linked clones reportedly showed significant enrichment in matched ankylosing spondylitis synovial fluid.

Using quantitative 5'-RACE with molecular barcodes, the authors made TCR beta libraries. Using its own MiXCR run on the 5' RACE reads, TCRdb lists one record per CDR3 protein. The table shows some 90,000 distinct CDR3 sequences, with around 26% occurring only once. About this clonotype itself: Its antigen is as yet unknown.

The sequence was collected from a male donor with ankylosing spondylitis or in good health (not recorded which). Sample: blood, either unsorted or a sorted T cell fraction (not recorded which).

CDR3 in amino acids: CASSLPLGTSDNEQFF. The DNA for the CDR3 is TGCGCCAGCAGCTTGCCCCTCGGGACTAGCGATAATGAGCAGTTCTTC. J is TRBJ2-1 and V is TRBV5-1; 10 nucleotides line up with TRBD2. The CDR3 is 16 amino acids. V gave up 1 base and J gave up 7 bases; unmatched junction bases: 8. Germline V CDR1 and CDR2: SGHRS, YFSETQ. The full variable domain, completed using reference TRBV5-1 and TRBJ2-1, is KAGVTQTPRYLIKTRGQQVTLSCSPISGHRSVSWYQQTPGQGLQFLFEYFSETQRNKGNFPGRFSGRQFSNSRSEMNVSTLELGDSALYLCASSLPLGTSDNEQFFGPGTRLTVL.